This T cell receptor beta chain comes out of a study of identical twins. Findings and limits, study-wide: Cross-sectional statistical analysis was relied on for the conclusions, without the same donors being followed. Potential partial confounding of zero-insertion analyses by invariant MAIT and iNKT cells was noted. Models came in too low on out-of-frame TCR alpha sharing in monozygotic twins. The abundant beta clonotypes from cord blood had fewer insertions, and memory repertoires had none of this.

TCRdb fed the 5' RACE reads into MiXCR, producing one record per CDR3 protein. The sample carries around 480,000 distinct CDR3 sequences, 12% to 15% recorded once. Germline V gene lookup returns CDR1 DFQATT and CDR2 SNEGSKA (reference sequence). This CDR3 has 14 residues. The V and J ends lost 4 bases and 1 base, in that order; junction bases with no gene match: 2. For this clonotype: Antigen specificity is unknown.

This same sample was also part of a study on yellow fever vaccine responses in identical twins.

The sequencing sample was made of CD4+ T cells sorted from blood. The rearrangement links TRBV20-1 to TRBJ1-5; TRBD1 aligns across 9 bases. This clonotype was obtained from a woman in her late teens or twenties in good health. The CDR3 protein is CSATDRGSNQPQHF. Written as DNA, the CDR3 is TGCAGTGCTACAGACAGGGGGAGCAATCAGCCCCAGCATTTT.